This TCR beta chain was found in a study of blood T cell repertoires in COVID-19. The method was immunoSEQ multiplex PCR; TCRdb's version includes in-frame clones alone and lacks a portion of them. The sample has 65,000 to 90,000 clones, approximately 81% seen once; the top ten hold about 4.4%. CDR3 length: 18 residues. V was trimmed by 6 bases and J by 0 bases, leaving 21 bases between them. Germline V gene sequence: CDR1 MDHEN, CDR2 SYDVKM. What was sequenced was peripheral blood. The chain employs TRBV28 and TRBJ1-5; possible D gene TRBD1, 6 bases. This clonotype was sampled from an elderly woman with active or convalescent COVID-19. CDR3 region: CASRQRGEGRFSNQPQHF. The CDR3 DNA reads as TGTGCCAGCAGGCAGAGGGGGGAGGGACGGTTTAGCAATCAGCCCCAGCATTTT.